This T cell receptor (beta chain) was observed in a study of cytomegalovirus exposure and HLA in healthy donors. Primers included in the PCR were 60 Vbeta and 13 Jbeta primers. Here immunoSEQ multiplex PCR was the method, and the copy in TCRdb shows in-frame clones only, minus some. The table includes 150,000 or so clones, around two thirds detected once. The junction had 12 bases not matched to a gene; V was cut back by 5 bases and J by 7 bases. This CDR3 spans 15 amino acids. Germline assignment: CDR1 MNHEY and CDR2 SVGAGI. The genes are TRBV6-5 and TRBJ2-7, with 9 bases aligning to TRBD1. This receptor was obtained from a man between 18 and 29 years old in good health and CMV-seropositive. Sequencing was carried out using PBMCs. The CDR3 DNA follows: TGTGCCAGCAGTCGTTCCGGGACAGGGTGGATGGAGCAGTACTTC. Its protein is CASSRSGTGWMEQYF.